The text below deals with one T cell receptor (beta chain). The sample originates from a study of PD-L1 blockade in urothelial cancer. Study-wide context: Prior chemotherapy in patients spanned 0 to 3 regimens. Peripheral blood specimens exhibited a median yield of around 150,000 T cells.

Regarding time point: pretreatment peripheral blood. Looked up from germline, CDR1 is LNHNV and CDR2 is YYDKDF (reference sequence). The CDR3 runs 14 residues. The V and J ends lost 3 bases and 4 bases respectively, with 12 bases between them. Assay: immunoSEQ multiplex PCR; the TCRdb copy retains only in-frame clones and omits some. Altogether about 74,000 clones are present, 90% being singletons, with the ten largest covering 3.5% to 5.5%. V gene TRBV15 combines with J gene TRBJ1-2, with D possibly being TRBD1 (5 bases). The material sequenced was PBMCs, taken around atezolizumab (anti-PD-L1) treatment. This sequence was found in a man aged 65 to 79 with urothelial cancer. The DNA of the CDR3 is TGTGCCACCAGCAGGGACACAGTCGGCTATGGCTACACCTTC. This gives the protein CATSRDTVGYGYTF.